Listed below are T cell receptor beta chains from one sample, sequenced in a study of beta chain features in type 1 diabetes. Repertoires were generated with immunoSEQ multiplex PCR, while TCRdb's copy carries only in-frame clones and drops some. The data contain a few hundred thousand clones, about 14% of them singletons. The source material was naive CD4+ T cells from blood. The receptor set was obtained from a man younger than 45 with type 1 diabetes. The CDR3 runs from the conserved cysteine through the conserved F or W. Fields, in order: D gene, clone size, J gene, V gene, CDR3 DNA, CDR3 protein. The D gene is left open where the match is weak. Clone size is not always given. Where it is, it says once, few, many or a class for expanded clones.

>.|few|TRBJ2-7|TRBV18
TGTGCCAGCTCCGGACTGGAAACCTACGAGCAGTACTTC
CASSGLETYEQYF
>.|few|TRBJ2-2|TRBV4-2
TGTGCCAGCAGCACCCACGGCGGGGAGCTGTTTTTT
CASSTHGGELFF
>TRBD1|.|TRBJ1-2|TRBV7-9
TGTGCCAGCAGCCCCAGACAGGGGGCTAACTATGGCTACACCTTC
CASSPRQGANYGYTF
>TRBD1|few|TRBJ2-3|TRBV30
TGTGCCTGCCGGGACAGGGGGTTTGCAGTGGATGGCACAGATACGCAGTATTTT
CACRDRGFAVDGTDTQYF
>.|few|TRBJ2-2|TRBV5-1
TGCGCCAGCAGCTTATCGGCAGGGGCAACCGGGGAGCTGTTTTTT
CASSLSAGATGELFF
>.|few|TRBJ1-3|TRBV19
TGTGCCAGTAGTACCTCTCCTTCGAGCTCTGGAAACACCATATATTTT
CASSTSPSSSGNTIYF
>.|.|TRBJ2-7|TRBV21-1
TGTGCCAGCAGCGCTCGGGCTAGCGCTAGCTACGAGCAGTACTTC
CASSARASASYEQYF
>TRBD1|.|TRBJ1-5|TRBV2
TGTGCCAGCAGTGGACAGGGGGGACAGCCCCAGCATTTT
CASSGQGGQPQHF
>.|few|TRBJ2-2|TRBV30
TGTGCCTGGAGTAAGTTGGGCCAGGACACCGGGGAGCTGTTTTTT
CAWSKLGQDTGELFF
>TRBD1|.|TRBJ2-3|TRBV6-6
TGTGCCAGCAGATTCCGACAGGGGGCCAAAGATACGCAGTATTTT
CASRFRQGAKDTQYF
>.|.|TRBJ2-1|TRBV7-2
TGTGCCAGCAGCTTTGGTCCCGCGGGACGATACAATGAGCAGTTCTTC
CASSFGPAGRYNEQFF
>TRBD1|few|TRBJ1-1|TRBV7-9
TGTGCCAGCAGCTTAGGACAGGGGGACACTGAAGCTTTCTTT
CASSLGQGDTEAFF
>.|few|TRBJ1-5|TRBV7-2
TGTGCCAGCAGCTTAGTAGGGGATGAGCAGCCCCAGCATTTT
CASSLVGDEQPQHF
>.|.|TRBJ2-3|TRBV6-5
TGTGCCAGCAATAGAGGTGGTCCAGATACGCAGTATTTT
CASNRGGPDTQYF
>TRBD2|.|TRBJ2-3|TRBV5-1
TGCGCCAGTACAGCGGGAAGCACAGATACGCAGTATTTT
CASTAGSTDTQYF
>.|few|TRBJ2-7|TRBV5-1
TGCGCCAGCAGCTTGGAGGCGGTGAGCTCCTACGAGCAGTACTTC
CASSLEAVSSYEQYF
>.|few|TRBJ1-1|TRBV7-8
TGTGCCAGCACCAAAGGAGGTTCCCCTGAAGCTTTCTTT
CASTKGGSPEAFF
>.|few|TRBJ1-1|TRBV2
TGTGCCAGCTTTCGCGAGTCTGAAGCTTTCTTT
CASFRESEAFF
>.|.|TRBJ1-4|TRBV5-6
TGTGCCAGCAGCTTGCTATCGGGGGGTGAGGAAAAACTGTTTTTT
CASSLLSGGEEKLFF
>TRBD2|few|TRBJ2-5|TRBV4-2
TGTGCCAGCAGCCAAGAGGCTAGCGGGAGCGGAGAGACCCAGTACTTC
CASSQEASGSGETQYF
>.|.|TRBJ1-5|TRBV15
TGTGCCACCAGCAGAGATTTAATTTCTGCGGGAAATCAGCCCCAGCATTTT
CATSRDLISAGNQPQHF
>.|.|TRBJ2-5|TRBV5-4
TGTGCCAGCAGCTTGGGGACACAAGAGACCCAGTACTTC
CASSLGTQETQYF
>.|.|TRBJ1-2|TRBV28
TGTGCCAGCACCTTGGGGGAGGTCGACTATGGCTACACCTTC
CASTLGEVDYGYTF
>TRBD1|.|TRBJ1-2|TRBV10-3
TGTGCCACTAATTCCGGGACAGGGAACTATGGCTACACCTTC
CATNSGTGNYGYTF
>.|few|TRBJ1-2|TRBV5-1
TGCGCCAGCAGCGAAGACAGTTACTATGGCTACACCTTC
CASSEDSYYGYTF
>.|.|TRBJ1-5|TRBV6-6
TGTGCCAGCCGGGGGGAGAATCAGCCCCAGCATTTT
CASRGENQPQHF
>.|.|TRBJ2-1|TRBV5-1
TGCGCCAGCAGCACGGACAGAAGGTGGGAGCAGTTCTTC
CASSTDRRWEQFF
>.|.|TRBJ1-1|TRBV29-1
TGCAGCGTTGCTTCTACGGTTATGAACACTGAAGCTTTCTTT
CSVASTVMNTEAFF
>TRBD1|.|TRBJ2-7|TRBV27
TGTGCCAGCAGTTCCAGGGACAGCACCAAGCAGTACTTC
CASSSRDSTKQYF
>TRBD2|few|TRBJ2-1|TRBV29-1
TGCAGCGTACTAGCGGGGGGGCCCAATGAGCAGTTCTTC
CSVLAGGPNEQFF
>.|.|TRBJ1-1|TRBV5-1
TGCGCCAGCAGCTTGGATCCGGGAACGAACACTGAAGCTTTCTTT
CASSLDPGTNTEAFF
>TRBD1|few|TRBJ1-1|TRBV11-3
TGTGCCAGCAGCTCGACAGGGGACACTGAAGCTTTCTTT
CASSSTGDTEAFF